The T cell receptor (beta chain) under discussion was sequenced for a study of OX40 agonist ivuxolimab in advanced cancers. Whole-study context: With a range of about 23 to 90, age averaged approximately 55 years, and 65% to 90% were male. The study, taken as a whole, reports: Patients who responded partially at 0.1-3.0 mg/kg showed clonal expansion ranking among the lowest. Not determined was the antigen specificity of the expanded peripheral T cells. There was clonal expansion of CD4+ and CD8+ blood T cells by week 6 at 0.1 to 3.0 mg/kg.

Concerning this clone itself: Its matching antigen is unknown.

Repertoires were generated with immunoSEQ multiplex PCR, while TCRdb's copy carries only in-frame clones and drops some. Of about 48,000 clones in the sample, approximately 90% are singletons; the top ten hold around 5.6%. Germline V gene sequence: CDR1 SGHVS, CDR2 FQNEAQ. After removal of 1 base from V and 7 bases from J, the junction contained 10 bases not matched to a gene. This CDR3 has 17 residues. The V and J genes are TRBV7-8 and TRBJ2-1, with 10 bases matching TRBD1. The sequence was obtained from an adult with an advanced solid tumor such as melanoma, head and neck, liver or kidney cancer. The specimen was CD4+ or CD8+ T cells sorted from blood, collected in a trial of the OX40 agonist ivuxolimab. The CDR3 spells CASSLVGTGVDFNEQFF. The CDR3, as DNA: TGTGCCAGCAGCTTAGTGGGGACAGGGGTGGATTTTAATGAGCAGTTCTTC.